Sequencing of this TCR beta chain was carried out in a study of identical twins. Healthy Caucasians, and only they, were the donors. This clonotype was detected ten times or more. Antigen specificity is unknown. The V segment lost 1 base and the J segment 2 bases; nucleotides outside the gene matches: 7. Germline assignment: CDR1 LGHNA and CDR2 YNFKEQ. The CDR3 spans 16 residues. General study results and limits: Out-of-frame beta chain sequences displayed weaker excess sharing between twins. Invariant MAIT and iNKT cells are populations that could partly confound zero-insertion analyses.

Template switching added a universal primer site, and cDNA bore unique molecular identifiers. A single record per CDR3 protein comes from TCRdb applying MiXCR to the 5' RACE reads. This repertoire shows hundreds of thousands of distinct CDR3 sequences, over 5% found once; its top ten account for 1.5% to 2%. Sequences were obtained from naive T cells sorted from blood. The chain employs TRBV4-2 and TRBJ2-5, with 7 bases matching TRBD1. The receptor's source is a young man in good health. CDR3 in DNA: TGTGCCAGCAGCCAAGCTACCCTACAGGGGCAAGAGACCCAGTACTTC. Protein product: CASSQATLQGQETQYF.